This T cell receptor (beta chain) emerged from a study of shared clonotypes between healthy human individuals (dated by TCRdb to 2019 to 2021). For the wider study: The cohort included a few men and two women between 18 and 49 years of age. For each donor, CD4 naive and CD4 memory were each given three plates, CD8 naive was given two plates, and CD8 memory was given one plate. Different laboratories and diverse techniques were used to prepare libraries and sequence TCR repertoires, to increase sequencing depth and limit assay-specific biases. To estimate repertoire size and how much clonotype sharing occurs between individuals, the study deeply sequenced the blood TCR repertoires of 4 to 6 healthy adults. Leukapheresis yielded between about 0.85 and 9.5 billion PBMCs per donor. Study-level results and caveats: Sampling was limited to blood, and TCR repertoires in tissue likely differ from TCR repertoires in blood. When several donors were compared, the shared fraction of clonotypes was about 5% for naive CD4, about 4% for naive CD8, more than 2% for memory CD4, and 0.3% to 0.5% for memory CD8. The genetic and exposure-history diversity represented was limited by the small number of donors. Based on pairwise subsampling, the degree of clonotype sharing among donors was expected to be affected by sequencing depth. Larger estimated clonotype richness was generally found for naive subsets than for memory subsets. Rarefaction of sorted-subset datasets indicated incomplete sequencing despite the large sequencing depth. Compared with non-shared clonotypes, clonotypes shared by all four sorted-subset donors had higher generation probabilities.

Using the deep immunoSEQ assay, TCR CDR3 regions were amplified from genomic DNA by multiplex PCR. Genomic DNA extracted from each cell subset was distributed evenly over all wells of several immunoSEQ 96-well plates, and each plate served as one replicate. For sorted subsets, 150 to 200 ng genomic DNA, equal to about 30,000 T cell genomes, was loaded into each replicate PCR. Purified libraries were quantified with a Qubit 3.0 fluorometer, sized on a Bioanalyzer 2100, and re-quantified with the KAPA Library Quantification kit. A separate single-read 150-cycle Illumina NextSeq 550 flow cell was used to sequence each immunoSEQ 96-well plate. The authors' analysis ran thus. Because the immunoSEQ output included only junctional sequences and no quality scores, the filtering could not be the same as the filtering used for full-length reads. To assign V/J genes and CDR3, sequences were annotated against IMGT germline references using PyIR, a Python wrapper for IgBLAST v1.9. Any read was removed if the V/J assignment was weak (E-value above 1e-6), the CDR3 was missing, or the read contained stop codons, out-of-frame junctions, or ambiguous translated residues. V3J clonotypes were defined as sequences sharing an identical inferred V gene, J gene, and CDR3 amino acid sequence. Percentage overlap between repertoires was calculated by dividing the number of shared unique clonotypes by the size of the smaller repertoire. Three approaches were used to assess repertoire richness: RTK rarefaction, the Chao1 estimator, and Recon v2.1 estimates of unobserved clonotypes. Generation probabilities were computed with OLGA for all TCRbeta clonotypes obtained by the gDNA method from several donors. What TCRdb holds here is the immuneACCESS table cut down to in-frame rearrangements. Part of the clones is not present; checked against another copy, under half of the missing clones reflect an unresolved V gene, and the others are unexplained. V, J and clone size derive from that table, while D and trimming were established from the DNA sequence. The table for this sample lists roughly 850,000 clones; roughly 96% of them were counted only once. The ten largest clonotypes hold about 0.22% of the sample.

In the case of this clone: Its antigen remains undetermined. It has no much larger one-base neighbor in the sample; base qualities were not kept.

The CDR3 starts with the cysteine, ends with the phenylalanine, and has 16 residues. The CDR3 DNA has 48 bases and is translated from base 1. CDR1 and CDR2, per the germline V gene (reference sequence), are LNHDA and SQIVND. Ends trimmed: V by 6 bases, J by 5 bases; bases unmatched to a gene: 11. CD8 naive samples were obtained by positive selection for CCR7 among CD45RO-negative cells, yielding a CD45RA+CCR7+ population from which TemRA cells were excluded. The donors were healthy, HIV-negative adults who had no recently reported acute infections or vaccinations. Every donor was a Caucasian adult living in Nashville, Tennessee, USA. Blood was obtained by leukapheresis, after which PBMCs were separated by Ficoll-Histopaque density gradient centrifugation and cryopreserved in liquid nitrogen vapor phase. Purity and quantity of every magnetically sorted T cell population were checked by analytical flow cytometry. Genomic DNA was isolated from every sorted fraction and measured by UV absorbance on a Nanodrop 2000c.

Material: naive CD8+ T cells sorted from blood. The cell subset or site label, as the study defines it: CD45RA+CCR7+. This TCR was recovered from a man in his thirties or forties in good health. The V and J genes are TRBV19 and TRBJ1-4; 8 junctional bases match TRBD1. The CDR3 sequence is CASRDRSTGANEKLFF. The sequence in DNA is TGTGCCAGTAGGGACCGGTCGACAGGGGCCAATGAAAAACTGTTTTTT.